Sequencing of this T cell receptor beta chain was carried out in a study of response to subunit inactivated influenza vaccine. Study conclusions and caveats: Every seasonal influenza vaccination brings in few new T cells, the authors suggested.

TCRdb re-called the RT-PCR reads through MiXCR, storing one row per CDR3 protein. The repertoire holds 750,000 to 850,000 distinct CDR3 sequences, with around 20% as singletons. Comment on this clonotype: Antigen specificity is unknown.

The clonotype comes from a man aged 45 to 65 who received an inactivated influenza vaccine. Here the sequenced sample was PBMCs from blood, taken about 5 days after vaccination.

The CDR3 is CASSVLCPPGTQCEQFF. The DNA for the CDR3 is TGTGCCAGCAGCGTTTTATGTCCACCCGGGACCCAATGCGAGCAGTTCTTC. The chain combines TRBV7-9 with TRBJ2-1; the D gene could be TRBD1 or TRBD2 (5 bases each). Germline CDR1 reads SEHNR; CDR2 reads FQNEAQ (reference sequence). The CDR3 sequence is 17 residues long. The ends were cut back, 5 bases at V and 10 bases at J, with 27 bases in the middle. Drawing the rest from reference TRBV7-9 and TRBJ2-1, the complete variable domain is DTGVSQNPRHKITKRGQNVTFRCDPISEHNRLYWYRQTLGQGPEFLTYFQNEAQLEKSRLLSDRFSAERPKGSFSTLEIQRTEQGDSAMYLCASSVLCPPGTQCEQFFGPGTRLTVL.